This TCR beta chain originates from a study of T cells in Graves' hyperthyroidism and ophthalmopathy. Notes on the study in general: Model output signaled ophthalmopathy a median around 6.9 months ahead of onset.

CDR3 size: 16 residues. Germline CDR1 reads SGHAT; CDR2 reads FQNNGV. J lost 3 bases, V lost 0 bases, and 6 bases had no gene match. There are a few counts of this clonotype. Its target is not known. This may be a read error: a much more frequent sequence differs by one nucleotide. The conserved closing phenylalanine or tryptophan is absent in this CDR3, likely reflecting a read error. Uncontrolled infection, other autoimmune disease, pregnancy or lactation barred patients from enrollment. Amplified regions were TCR beta CDR3 sequences from RNA transcripts. HTBI primers were used for first-round RT-PCR of the TCR CDR3. TCRdb passed the multiplex PCR reads through MiXCR, listing each CDR3 protein once. The sample carries approximately 410,000 distinct CDR3 sequences, about an eighth recorded once.

Material: blood. The chain combines TRBV11-2 with TRBJ2-7; 9 positions match TRBD2. The receptor was isolated from a woman aged 18-30 years with Graves' hyperthyroidism. The CDR3 sequence is CASSLDLPTSGYEQYL. For the CDR3, the DNA is TGTGCCAGCAGCTTAGATCTCCCGACTAGCGGCTACGAGCAGTACCTC.